This T cell receptor (beta chain) derives from a study of blood T cell repertoires in COVID-19. CDR3 length: 16 residues. V lost 2 bases to trimming and J lost 4 bases, with 15 bases between them. Germline CDR1 is MNHEY and CDR2 is SVGEGT. Using immunoSEQ multiplex PCR, the repertoire was profiled, and TCRdb retains in-frame clones only, with some absent. The sample lists around 46,000 clones; around 79% were seen once. Input material: peripheral blood. The chain links TRBV6-2 or TRBV6-3 to TRBJ2-1; D call uncertain. The TCR sequence derives from a human donor with active or convalescent COVID-19. The donor label of this sample is uncertain. CDR3 protein: CASSYGLIGRYNEQFF. For the CDR3, the DNA is TGTGCCAGCAGTTACGGGCTCATTGGCAGATACAATGAGCAGTTCTTC.